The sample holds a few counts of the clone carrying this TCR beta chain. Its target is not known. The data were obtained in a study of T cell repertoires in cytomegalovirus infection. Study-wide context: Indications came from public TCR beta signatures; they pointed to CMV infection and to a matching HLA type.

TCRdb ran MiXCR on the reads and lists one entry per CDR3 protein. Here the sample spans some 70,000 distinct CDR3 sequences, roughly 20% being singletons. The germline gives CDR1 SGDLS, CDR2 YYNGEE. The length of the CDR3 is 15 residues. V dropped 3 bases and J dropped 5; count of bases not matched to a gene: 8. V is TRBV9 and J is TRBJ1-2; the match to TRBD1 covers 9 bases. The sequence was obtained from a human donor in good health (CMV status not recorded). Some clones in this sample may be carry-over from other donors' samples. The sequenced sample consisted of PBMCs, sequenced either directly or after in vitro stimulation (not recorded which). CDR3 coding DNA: TGTGCCAGCAGCGACACCACAGGGGGCGCATATGGCTACACCTTC. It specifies CASSDTTGGAYGYTF.